This paragraph reports one T cell receptor (beta chain). Its antigen is not identified. Trimming took 5 bases from V and 6 from J; bases not matched to a gene: 1. The V gene's germline CDR1 is MNHNY and CDR2 SVGAGI (reference sequence). The CDR3 spans 11 residues. Assay: immunoSEQ multiplex PCR; the TCRdb copy retains only in-frame clones and omits some. The sample carries several thousand clones, 76% recorded once. The source of the sample is a study of PD-1 blockade in classical Hodgkin lymphoma. With no exception, relapse followed autologous stem cell transplantation in all patients, and brentuximab vedotin exposure varied. Findings and limits, study-wide: Patients starting nivolumab less than 1 year after ASCT had lower diversity and were excluded from later analyses.

This TCR was sampled from a human donor with classical Hodgkin lymphoma. The chain carries TRBV6-6 and TRBJ2-7; the match to TRBD1 covers 7 bases. The sequences come from peripheral blood mononuclear cells (PBMCs), collected before the second cycle of nivolumab. The CDR3 nucleotides read TGTGCCAGCAGTGACAGGGTCGAGCAGTACTTC. This codes for CASSDRVEQYF.